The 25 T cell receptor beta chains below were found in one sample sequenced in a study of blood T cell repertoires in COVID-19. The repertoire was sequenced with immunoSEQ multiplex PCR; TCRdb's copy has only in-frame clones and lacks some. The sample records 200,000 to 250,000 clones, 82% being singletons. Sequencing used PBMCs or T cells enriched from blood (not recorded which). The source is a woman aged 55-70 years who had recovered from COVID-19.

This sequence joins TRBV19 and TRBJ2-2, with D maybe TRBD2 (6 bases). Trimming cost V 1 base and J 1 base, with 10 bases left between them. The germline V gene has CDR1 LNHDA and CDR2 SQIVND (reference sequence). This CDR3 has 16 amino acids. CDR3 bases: TGTGCCAGTAGTATAGCTGGGGGGAGGAACACCGGGGAGCTGTTTTTT. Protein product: CASSIAGGRNTGELFF.

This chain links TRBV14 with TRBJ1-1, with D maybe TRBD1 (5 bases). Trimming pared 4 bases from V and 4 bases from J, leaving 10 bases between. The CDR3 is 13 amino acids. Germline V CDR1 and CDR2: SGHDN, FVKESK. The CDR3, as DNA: TGTGCCAGCAGCCCCTCCCAGGGCACTGAAGCTTTCTTT. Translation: CASSPSQGTEAFF.

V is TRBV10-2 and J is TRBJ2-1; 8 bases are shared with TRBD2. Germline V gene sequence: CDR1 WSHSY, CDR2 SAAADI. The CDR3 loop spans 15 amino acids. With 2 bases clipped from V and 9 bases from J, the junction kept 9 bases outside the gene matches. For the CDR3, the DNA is TGCGCCAGCAGTGAGCGGGCGGGAGCGGGGGTTGAGCAGTTCTTC. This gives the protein CASSERAGAGVEQFF.

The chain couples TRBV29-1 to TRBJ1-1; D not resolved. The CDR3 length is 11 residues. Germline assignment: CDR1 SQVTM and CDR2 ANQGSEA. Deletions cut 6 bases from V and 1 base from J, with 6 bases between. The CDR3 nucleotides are TGCAGCGTCAGAACGAACACTGAAGCTTTCTTT. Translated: CSVRTNTEAFF.

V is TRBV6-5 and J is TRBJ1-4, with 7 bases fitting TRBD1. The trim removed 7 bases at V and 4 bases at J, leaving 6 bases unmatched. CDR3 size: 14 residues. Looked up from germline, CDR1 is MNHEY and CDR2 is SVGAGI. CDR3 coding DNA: TGTGCCAGCACCCCCGGGACAGTTAATGAAAAACTGTTTTTT. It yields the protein CASTPGTVNEKLFF.

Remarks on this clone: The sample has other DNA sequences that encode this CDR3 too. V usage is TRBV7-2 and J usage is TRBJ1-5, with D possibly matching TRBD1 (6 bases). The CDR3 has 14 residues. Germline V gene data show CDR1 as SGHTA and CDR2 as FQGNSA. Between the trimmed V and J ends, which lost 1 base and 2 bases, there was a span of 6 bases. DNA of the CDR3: TGTGCCAGCAGCTTAGACAGGGGCAATCAGCCCCAGCATTTT. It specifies CASSLDRGNQPQHF.

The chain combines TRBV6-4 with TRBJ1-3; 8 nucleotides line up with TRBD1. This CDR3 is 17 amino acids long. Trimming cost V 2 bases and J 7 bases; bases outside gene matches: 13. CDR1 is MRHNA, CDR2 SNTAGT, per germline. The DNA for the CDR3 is TGTGCCAGCAGTGACGGAGGACAGGGAAACTTAAGGAACACCATATATTTT. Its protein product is CASSDGGQGNLRNTIYF.

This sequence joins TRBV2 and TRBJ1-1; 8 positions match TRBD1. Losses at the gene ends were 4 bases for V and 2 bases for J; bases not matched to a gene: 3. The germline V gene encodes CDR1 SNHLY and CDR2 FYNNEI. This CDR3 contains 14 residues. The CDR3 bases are TGTGCCAGCAGTGTACAGGGGGGAAACACTGAAGCTTTCTTT. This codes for CASSVQGGNTEAFF.

CDR3 region: CASSVGARATTNEKLFF. Written as DNA, the CDR3 is TGTGCCAGCAGCGTAGGGGCCAGGGCCACAACTAATGAAAAACTGTTTTTT. This chain connects TRBV9 to TRBJ1-4; D possibly corresponds to TRBD1 (5 bases). Trimming removed 0 bases at V and 0 bases at J, with 12 bases between. CDR3 length: 17 residues. Per the germline V gene, CDR1 is SGDLS and CDR2 is YYNGEE.

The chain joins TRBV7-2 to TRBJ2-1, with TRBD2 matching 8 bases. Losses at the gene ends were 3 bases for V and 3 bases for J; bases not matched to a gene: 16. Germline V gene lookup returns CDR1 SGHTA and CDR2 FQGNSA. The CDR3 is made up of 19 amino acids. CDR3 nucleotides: TGTGCCAGCAGCTTGGATCCGACTGAGGTAGCGGGGTTCTACAATGAGCAGTTCTTC. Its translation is CASSLDPTEVAGFYNEQFF.

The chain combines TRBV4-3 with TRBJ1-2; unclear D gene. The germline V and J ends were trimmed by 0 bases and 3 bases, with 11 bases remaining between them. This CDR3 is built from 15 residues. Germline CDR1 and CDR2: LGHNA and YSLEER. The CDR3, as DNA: TGCGCCAGCAGCCAAGAGGAGGGTACAGACTATGGCTACACCTTC. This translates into CASSQEEGTDYGYTF.

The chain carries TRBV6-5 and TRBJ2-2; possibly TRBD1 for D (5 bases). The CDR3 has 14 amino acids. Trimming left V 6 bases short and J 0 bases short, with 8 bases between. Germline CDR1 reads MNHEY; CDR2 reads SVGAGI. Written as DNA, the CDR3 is TGTGCCAGCAGAAGACAGCCGAACACCGGGGAGCTGTTTTTT. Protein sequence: CASRRQPNTGELFF.

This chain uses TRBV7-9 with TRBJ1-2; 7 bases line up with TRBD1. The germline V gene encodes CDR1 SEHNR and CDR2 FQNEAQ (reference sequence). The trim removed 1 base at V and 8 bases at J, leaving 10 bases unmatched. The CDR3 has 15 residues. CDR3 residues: CASSLVYRGLGGYTF. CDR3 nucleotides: TGTGCCAGCAGCTTAGTTTACAGGGGCTTGGGGGGCTACACCTTC.

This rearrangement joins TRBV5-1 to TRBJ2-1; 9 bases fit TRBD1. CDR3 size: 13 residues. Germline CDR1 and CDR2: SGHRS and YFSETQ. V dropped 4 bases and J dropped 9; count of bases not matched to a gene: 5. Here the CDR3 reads CASSRDRDSEQFF. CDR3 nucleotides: TGCGCCAGCAGCCGGGACAGGGACAGTGAGCAGTTCTTC.

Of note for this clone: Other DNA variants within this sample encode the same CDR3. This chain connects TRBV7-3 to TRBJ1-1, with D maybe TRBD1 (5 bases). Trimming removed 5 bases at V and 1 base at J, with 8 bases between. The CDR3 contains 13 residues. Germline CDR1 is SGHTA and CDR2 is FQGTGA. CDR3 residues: CASSLDRNTEAFF. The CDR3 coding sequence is TGTGCCAGCAGCCTCGACAGGAACACTGAAGCTTTCTTT.

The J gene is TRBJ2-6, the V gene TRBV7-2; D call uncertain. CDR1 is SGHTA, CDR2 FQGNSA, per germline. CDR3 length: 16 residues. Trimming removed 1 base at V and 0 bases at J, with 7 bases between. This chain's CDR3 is CASSLGAYSGANVLTF. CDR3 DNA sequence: TGTGCCAGCAGCTTAGGTGCCTACTCTGGGGCCAACGTCCTGACTTTC.

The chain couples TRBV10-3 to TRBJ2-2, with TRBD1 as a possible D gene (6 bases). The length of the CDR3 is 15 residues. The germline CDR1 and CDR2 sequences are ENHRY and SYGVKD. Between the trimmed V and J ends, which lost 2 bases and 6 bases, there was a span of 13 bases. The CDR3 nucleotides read TGTGCCATCAGTGAGACCCGAGGGGGTCCCGGGGAGCTGTTTTTT. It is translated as CAISETRGGPGELFF.

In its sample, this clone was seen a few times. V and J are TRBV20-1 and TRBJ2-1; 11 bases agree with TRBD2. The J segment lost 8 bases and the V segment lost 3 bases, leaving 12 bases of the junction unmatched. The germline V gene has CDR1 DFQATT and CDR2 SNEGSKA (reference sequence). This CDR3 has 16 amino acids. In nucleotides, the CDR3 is TGCAGTGCTAGTGGGGCTAGCGGGGGGCGGAGGGATGAGCAGTTCTTC. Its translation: CSASGASGGRRDEQFF.

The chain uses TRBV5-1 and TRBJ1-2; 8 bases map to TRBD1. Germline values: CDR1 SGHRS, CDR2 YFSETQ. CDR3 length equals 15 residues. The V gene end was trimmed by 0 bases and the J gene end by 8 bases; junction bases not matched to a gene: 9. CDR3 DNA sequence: TGCGCCAGCAGCTTGGTCCCACGGACAGGGTGGGGCTACACCTTC. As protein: CASSLVPRTGWGYTF.

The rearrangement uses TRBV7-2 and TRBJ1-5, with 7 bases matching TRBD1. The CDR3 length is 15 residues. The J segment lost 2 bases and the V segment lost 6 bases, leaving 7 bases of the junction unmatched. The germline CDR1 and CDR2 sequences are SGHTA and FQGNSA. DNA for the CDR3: TGTGCCAGCAGTAATTGGGGGACAGGCAATCAGCCCCAGCATTTT. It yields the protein CASSNWGTGNQPQHF.

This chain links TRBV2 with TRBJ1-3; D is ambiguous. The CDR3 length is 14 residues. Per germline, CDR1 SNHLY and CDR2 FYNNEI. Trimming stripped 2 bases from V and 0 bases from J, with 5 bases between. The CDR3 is CASSELFSGNTIYF. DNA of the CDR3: TGTGCCAGCAGTGAACTCTTCTCTGGAAACACCATATATTTT.

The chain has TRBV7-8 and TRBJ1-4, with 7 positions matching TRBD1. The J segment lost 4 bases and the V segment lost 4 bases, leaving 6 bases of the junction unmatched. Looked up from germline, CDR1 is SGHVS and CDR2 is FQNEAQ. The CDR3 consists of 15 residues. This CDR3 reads CASSWGQLFNEKLFF. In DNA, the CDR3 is TGTGCCAGCAGCTGGGGACAGCTATTTAATGAAAAACTGTTTTTT.

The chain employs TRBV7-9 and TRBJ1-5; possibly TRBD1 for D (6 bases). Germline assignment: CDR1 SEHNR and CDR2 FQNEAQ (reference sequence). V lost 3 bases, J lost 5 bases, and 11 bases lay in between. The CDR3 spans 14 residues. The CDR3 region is CASSFPGEHQPQHF. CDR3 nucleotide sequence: TGTGCCAGCAGCTTTCCAGGGGAGCATCAGCCCCAGCATTTT. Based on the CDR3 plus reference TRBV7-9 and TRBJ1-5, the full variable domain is DTGVSQNPRHKITKRGQNVTFRCDPISEHNRLYWYRQTLGQGPEFLTYFQNEAQLEKSRLLSDRFSAERPKGSFSTLEIQRTEQGDSAMYLCASSFPGEHQPQHFGDGTRLSIL.

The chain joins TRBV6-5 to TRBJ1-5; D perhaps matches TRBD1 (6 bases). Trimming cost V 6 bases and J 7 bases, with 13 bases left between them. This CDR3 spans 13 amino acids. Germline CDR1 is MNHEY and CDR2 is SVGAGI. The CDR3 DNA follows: TGTGCCAGCAGCCCGGACAGCATACAGCCCCAGCATTTT. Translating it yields CASSPDSIQPQHF.

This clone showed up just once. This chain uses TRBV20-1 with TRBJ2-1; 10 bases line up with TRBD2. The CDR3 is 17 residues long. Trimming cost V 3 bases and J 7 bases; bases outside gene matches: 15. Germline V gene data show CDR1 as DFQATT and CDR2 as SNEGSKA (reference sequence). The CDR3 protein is CSASPLAGANSGNEQFF. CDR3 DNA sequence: TGCAGTGCTAGTCCTCTAGCGGGGGCCAATTCGGGTAATGAGCAGTTCTTC.